This passage covers 32 T cell receptor beta chains from one sample sequenced in a study of T cell repertoires in cytomegalovirus infection. TCRdb processed the reads anew with MiXCR; each CDR3 protein has one entry. The sample includes about 130,000 distinct CDR3 sequences, more than 20% of them seen just once. Which antigens these TCRs recognize remains unknown. Sample: PBMCs, sequenced either directly or after in vitro stimulation (not recorded which). The receptors shown here come from a human donor in good health (CMV status not recorded). Some clones in this sample may be carry-over from other donors' samples.

The V gene is TRBV7-6, the J gene TRBJ1-4; no clear D. CDR3 size: 11 residues. Trimming removed 6 bases from V and 4 bases from J, with 3 bases in between. Germline V lookup: CDR1 SGHVS, CDR2 FNYEAQ. The CDR3 coding sequence is TGTGCCAGCAGGTTTAATGAAAAACTGTTTTTT. This translates into CASRFNEKLFF.

The chain couples TRBV7-8 to TRBJ2-1, with 7 bases lining up with TRBD1. CDR3 size: 15 residues. From germline, CDR1 is SGHVS and CDR2 FQNEAQ. V lost 2 bases and J lost 4; bases outside the gene matches: 5. The CDR3 reads CASSLSGTAYNEQFF. DNA of the CDR3: TGTGCCAGCAGCTTATCGGGGACAGCGTACAATGAGCAGTTCTTC.

The chain uses TRBV27 and TRBJ2-3; D perhaps matches TRBD1 (6 bases). Trimming took off 5 bases at V and 5 bases at J, with 14 bases between the two ends. Germline CDR1 reads MNHEY; CDR2 reads SMNVEV (reference sequence). The CDR3 is 14 residues long. The CDR3 is CASSPDTGRDTQYF. CDR3 bases: TGTGCCAGCAGTCCAGACACAGGGCGAGATACGCAGTATTTT.

The chain recombines TRBV19 with TRBJ1-1; no clear D. Germline CDR1 LNHDA, CDR2 SQIVND (reference sequence). CDR3 length equals 14 residues. Trimming left V 4 bases short and J 5 bases short, with 14 bases between. CDR3 DNA sequence: TGTGCCAGTAGTACCCATGAGGGCGGGACTGAAGCTTTCTTT. Its protein is CASSTHEGGTEAFF.

The chain joins TRBV25-1 to TRBJ1-4; D is possibly TRBD1 (5 bases). The CDR3 has 12 residues. The V end was cut by 6 bases, the J end by 8 bases, with 10 bases between. Germline CDR1 and CDR2: MGHDK and SYGVNS. This CDR3 is CASRDNGEKLFF. The CDR3 region has the DNA TGTGCCAGCAGGGACAACGGAGAAAAACTGTTTTTT. Filled out from reference TRBV25-1 and TRBJ1-4, the complete variable domain reads EADIYQTPRYLVIGTGKKITLECSQTMGHDKMYWYQQDPGMELHLIHYSYGVNSTEKGDLSSESTVSRIRTEHFPLTLESARPSHTSQYLCASRDNGEKLFFGSGTQLSVL.

This clonotype has just a few counts. This chain links TRBV7-8 with TRBJ1-6, with 10 positions matching TRBD1. The CDR3 loop spans 16 amino acids. With V trimmed by 4 bases and J by 11 bases, 11 bases remained unmatched. Per germline, CDR1 SGHVS and CDR2 FQNEAQ. CDR3 coding DNA: TGTGCCAGCAGCTCACGAACCGGGACAGGGGTTACACCCCTCCACTTT. Protein product: CASSSRTGTGVTPLHF.

The chain couples TRBV7-2 to TRBJ2-3; unclear D gene. The ends were cut back, 5 bases at V and 0 bases at J, with 9 bases in the middle. The CDR3 is made up of 14 amino acids. CDR1 and CDR2 (germline): SGHTA, FQGNSA. The CDR3 DNA follows: TGTGCCAGCAGCCCGCAGGCAAGCACAGATACGCAGTATTTT. This translates into CASSPQASTDTQYF.

The chain employs TRBV5-6 and TRBJ2-5; 7 positions match TRBD2. Germline assignment: CDR1 SGHDT and CDR2 YYEEEE. The CDR3 is made up of 14 amino acids. V dropped 3 bases and J dropped 1; count of bases not matched to a gene: 3. In DNA, the CDR3 is TGTGCCAGCAGCTCGGGACTATCCCAAGAGACCCAGTACTTC. Encoded protein: CASSSGLSQETQYF. The full variable domain, its missing parts supplied by reference TRBV5-6 and TRBJ2-5, is DAGVTQSPTHLIKTRGQQVTLRCSPKSGHDTVSWYQQALGQGPQFIFQYYEEEERQRGNFPDRFSGHQFPNYSSELNVNALLLGDSALYLCASSSGLSQETQYFGPGTRLLVL.

The rearrangement uses TRBV29-1 and TRBJ1-3, with 7 bases that match TRBD1. The CDR3 loop spans 14 amino acids. After removal of 7 bases from V and 2 bases from J, the junction contained 8 bases not matched to a gene. The germline gives CDR1 SQVTM, CDR2 ANQGSEA. DNA of the CDR3: TGCAGCGCCCAAACAGGGGTCCCTGGAAACACCATATATTTT. It encodes CSAQTGVPGNTIYF.

This clonotype was picked up a small number of times. The J gene is TRBJ1-1, the V gene TRBV28; perhaps TRBD1 as D (6 bases). CDR1 is MDHEN and CDR2 is SYDVKM in the germline V gene. The V and J ends lost 2 bases and 4 bases respectively, with 11 bases between them. The CDR3 is 14 amino acids. CDR3 DNA sequence: TGTGCCAGCAGTTTACTTACCAGGGGCACTGAAGCTTTCTTT. Protein sequence: CASSLLTRGTEAFF.

In its sample, this clonotype was seen many times. The rearrangement uses TRBV28 and TRBJ1-2, with TRBD1 identical over 7 bases. Looked up from germline, CDR1 is MDHEN and CDR2 is SYDVKM. The CDR3 has 15 residues. J was trimmed by 2 bases and V by 2 bases; bases with no gene match: 5. Here the CDR3 DNA reads TGTGCCAGCAGTTTAGCCCCACAGGGGAACTATGGCTACACCTTC. Translation: CASSLAPQGNYGYTF.

This clonotype appeared many times. This rearrangement joins TRBV7-9 to TRBJ1-1; D gene uncertain. Trimming shortened V by 5 bases and J by 1 base, and 20 bases separated the two germline ends. The germline CDR1 and CDR2 sequences are SEHNR and FQNEAQ (reference sequence). This CDR3 contains 17 residues. The DNA for the CDR3 is TGTGCCAGCAGCATCACGACCCGAGGTCTAGGGAACACTGAAGCTTTCTTT. It codes for CASSITTRGLGNTEAFF. Filled out from reference TRBV7-9 and TRBJ1-1, the complete variable domain reads DTGVSQNPRHKITKRGQNVTFRCDPISEHNRLYWYRQTLGQGPEFLTYFQNEAQLEKSRLLSDRFSAERPKGSFSTLEIQRTEQGDSAMYLCASSITTRGLGNTEAFFGQGTRLTVV.

This clonotype has just one count. The rearrangement links TRBV6-5 to TRBJ1-2, with D possibly being TRBD1 (5 bases). Germline CDR1 reads MNHEY; CDR2 reads SVGAGI. The CDR3 runs to 14 residues. V was pared by 4 bases and J by 8 bases, with 17 bases between. CDR3 bases: TGTGCCAGCAGTTCGGGTTTCGGGGGTAGGGGCTACACCTTC. Its protein product is CASSSGFGGRGYTF.

The V call is TRBV19, the J call TRBJ1-2; TRBD1 might be the D (6 bases). V gave up 3 bases and J gave up 3 bases, with 20 bases separating them. The germline CDR1 and CDR2 sequences are LNHDA and SQIVND (reference sequence). This CDR3 contains 17 residues. CDR3 amino acids: CASSISRTGIWYYGYTF. As DNA, the CDR3 is TGTGCCAGTAGTATTTCAAGAACAGGGATCTGGTACTATGGCTACACCTTC. Filled out from reference TRBV19 and TRBJ1-2, the complete variable domain reads DGGITQSPKYLFRKEGQNVTLSCEQNLNHDAMYWYRQDPGQGLRLIYYSQIVNDFQKGDIAEGYSVSREKKESFPLTVTSAQKNPTAFYLCASSISRTGIWYYGYTFGSGTRLTVV.

The chain carries TRBV6-2 or TRBV6-3 and TRBJ2-5, with TRBD2 identical over 7 bases. CDR1 and CDR2 from the germline V gene are MNHEY and SVGEGT. The trim removed 2 bases at V and 1 base at J, leaving 1 base unmatched. CDR3 size: 14 residues. CDR3 in amino acids: CASSYASGQETQYF. CDR3 sequence (DNA): TGTGCCAGCAGTTACGCTAGCGGCCAAGAGACCCAGTACTTC.

In this sample, this clonotype turned up a few times. The genes are TRBV6-5 and TRBJ2-1; either TRBD1 or TRBD2 may supply D (5 bases each). V lost 8 bases to trimming and J lost 7 bases, with 15 bases between them. This CDR3 comprises 13 residues. The germline CDR1 and CDR2 sequences are MNHEY and SVGAGI. The CDR3 DNA is TGTGCCAGCGGAAGGACCGGGACGAATGAGCAGTTCTTC. Its translation is CASGRTGTNEQFF.

The CDR3 here is CASSPRPSPLHGYTF. The CDR3 region has the DNA TGTGCCAGCAGCCCTCGGCCGTCACCCTTGCATGGCTACACCTTC. The chain links TRBV7-8 to TRBJ1-2; the D is unclear. Germline values: CDR1 SGHVS, CDR2 FQNEAQ. The CDR3 covers 15 residues. V was cut by 5 bases and J by 6 bases, with 19 bases left in between. Supplemented by reference TRBV7-8 and TRBJ1-2, the full variable domain reads GAGVSQSPRYKVAKRGQDVALRCDPISGHVSLFWYQQALGQGPEFLTYFQNEAQLDKSGLPSDRFFAERPEGSVSTLKIQRTQQEDSAVYLCASSPRPSPLHGYTFGSGTRLTVV.

The rearrangement links TRBV5-1 to TRBJ1-1; 7 positions match TRBD1. CDR3 length equals 16 residues. V was pared by 5 bases and J by 0 bases, with 10 bases of the junction left unmatched. Germline loops: CDR1 SGHRS, CDR2 YFSETQ. This chain's CDR3 is CASSSGTELLNTEAFF. Here the CDR3 DNA reads TGCGCCAGCAGTAGTGGGACAGAACTATTGAACACTGAAGCTTTCTTT.

This clonotype was seen many times. J is TRBJ1-2 and V is TRBV7-9; TRBD1 matches at 9 bases. The CDR3 is made up of 16 amino acids. J was trimmed by 4 bases and V by 2 bases; bases with no gene match: 8. Germline V gene data show CDR1 as SEHNR and CDR2 as FQNEAQ (reference sequence). CDR3 DNA sequence: TGTGCCAGCAGCTTAAGTACGCCGGGACAGGGCTATGGCTACACCTTC. It translates to CASSLSTPGQGYGYTF. The whole variable domain, filled in from reference TRBV7-9 and TRBJ1-2, reads DTGVSQNPRHKITKRGQNVTFRCDPISEHNRLYWYRQTLGQGPEFLTYFQNEAQLEKSRLLSDRFSAERPKGSFSTLEIQRTEQGDSAMYLCASSLSTPGQGYGYTFGSGTRLTVV.

The J gene is TRBJ2-7, the V gene TRBV6-2 or TRBV6-3, with TRBD2 matching over 8 bases. The CDR3 runs to 15 residues. Per the germline V gene, CDR1 is MNHEY and CDR2 is SVGEGT. J lost 9 bases, V lost 2 bases, and 12 bases had no gene match. This CDR3 reads CASSYPTPRLAWQYF. The CDR3 DNA follows: TGTGCCAGCAGTTACCCAACTCCTCGACTAGCGTGGCAGTACTTC.

J is TRBJ1-2 and V is TRBV19, with 9 bases that match TRBD1. The V gene's germline CDR1 is LNHDA and CDR2 SQIVND (reference sequence). The CDR3 contains 18 residues. Germline trimming cut 6 bases from V and 1 base from J; bases unmatched to any gene: 15. The CDR3, as DNA: TGTGCCAGTAGCACGGGAAGGGACAGGGCCTTCAATAACTATGGCTACACCTTC. It is translated as CASSTGRDRAFNNYGYTF.

The sample holds one count of this clonotype. Here the CDR3 DNA reads TGTGCCATCAGTGAGTCGGGCAGGGGCGAGCAGTACGTC. Translation gives CAISESGRGEQYV. The genes are TRBV10-3 and TRBJ2-7, with TRBD1 as a possible D gene (6 bases). This CDR3 has 13 amino acids. CDR1 is ENHRY, CDR2 SYGVKD, per germline. V gave up 0 bases and J gave up 6 bases, with 9 bases separating them.

The gene calls are TRBV19 and TRBJ1-5; D remains ambiguous. Germline loops: CDR1 LNHDA, CDR2 SQIVND (reference sequence). There are 17 residues in the CDR3. Trimming took 0 bases from V and 0 from J, leaving 12 bases between them. The CDR3 DNA follows: TGTGCCAGTAGTATAGATCGGGGTCTGGGTAGCAATCAGCCCCAGCATTTT. Protein: CASSIDRGLGSNQPQHF.

This clonotype was observed a handful of times. The chain carries TRBV12-3 or TRBV12-4 and TRBJ2-5; 7 bases line up with TRBD1. The CDR3 runs to 15 residues. The V gene end was trimmed by 6 bases and the J gene end by 2 bases; junction bases not matched to a gene: 9. CDR3 sequence (DNA): TGTGCCAGCAGCCAACGGGACAGCGATCAAGAGACCCAGTACTTC. Protein product: CASSQRDSDQETQYF.

V is TRBV4-3 and J is TRBJ2-7; D call uncertain. The length of the CDR3 is 16 residues. Germline CDR1 reads LGHNA; CDR2 reads YSLEER. Trimming took off 0 bases at V and 1 base at J, with 13 bases between the two ends. The CDR3 nucleotides read TGCGCCAGCAGCCAAGACTTCAGCGAAGGGTCCTACGAGCAGTACTTC. It yields the protein CASSQDFSEGSYEQYF.

This clonotype was counted many times. The chain is built from TRBV12-3 or TRBV12-4 and TRBJ2-1; D tentatively reads TRBD1 or TRBD2 (5 bases each). With 2 bases removed from V and 2 bases from J, the gap between germline ends came to 22 bases. CDR3 length: 19 residues. CDR3 DNA sequence: TGTGCCAGCAGTTTATCTACGTTTCTAACCGGGACCCCCTACAATGAGCAGTTCTTC. Translating it yields CASSLSTFLTGTPYNEQFF.

The chain has TRBV7-9 and TRBJ2-7; D is perhaps TRBD1 (6 bases). V lost 5 bases and J lost 0, with 14 bases in between. This CDR3 has 15 residues. CDR1 is SEHNR, CDR2 FQNEAQ, per germline (reference sequence). The CDR3 nucleotides are TGTGCCAGCAGCACGCGGACAGAGAGCTCCTACGAGCAGTACTTC. Translated, it gives CASSTRTESSYEQYF.

The J gene is TRBJ1-2, the V gene TRBV29-1, with 8 bases fitting TRBD1. Germline lookup yields CDR1 SQVTM and CDR2 ANQGSEA. This CDR3 is built from 15 residues. V lost 4 bases to trimming and J lost 8 bases; unmatched junction nucleotides: 15. CDR3 loop: CSVATWYGTGWGYTF. CDR3 DNA sequence: TGCAGCGTTGCAACCTGGTACGGGACAGGCTGGGGCTACACCTTC.

This clonotype was counted at least ten times. This chain connects TRBV28 to TRBJ2-1; 10 positions match TRBD2. The J segment lost 8 bases and the V segment lost 6 bases, leaving 13 bases of the junction unmatched. The germline V gene has CDR1 MDHEN and CDR2 SYDVKM. CDR3 length: 16 amino acids. The CDR3 nucleotides are TGTGCCAGCAGCCCGCAACTAGCGGGATCACTCTATGAGCAGTTCTTC. Translating it yields CASSPQLAGSLYEQFF.

This clonotype was detected only a few times. The rearrangement uses TRBV5-6 and TRBJ2-2; maybe TRBD1 (6 bases). V lost 2 bases and J lost 2, with 13 bases in between. This CDR3 region has 16 residues. The germline V gene encodes CDR1 SGHDT and CDR2 YYEEEE. CDR3 nucleotides: TGTGCCAGCAGCTTCAGATGGGGGCTTAACACCGGGGAGCTGTTTTTT. This codes for CASSFRWGLNTGELFF.

The chain couples TRBV7-8 to TRBJ2-3, with TRBD1 matching 11 bases. Trimming took 4 bases from V and 4 from J; bases not matched to a gene: 13. CDR1 and CDR2 from the germline V gene are SGHVS and FQNEAQ. The CDR3 covers 18 residues. In DNA, the CDR3 is TGTGCCAGCAGCTCAAGCAGGACAGGGGGCCCGCGGGCAGATACGCAGTATTTT. This gives the protein CASSSSRTGGPRADTQYF.

This clonotype turned up a few times. The chain combines TRBV7-3 with TRBJ2-2; the D call may be TRBD1 or TRBD2 (6 bases each). V was pared by 1 base and J by 0 bases, with 12 bases between. CDR3 size: 17 residues. Germline CDR1 SGHTA, CDR2 FQGTGA. CDR3 DNA sequence: TGTGCCAGCAGCTTAAATGTTGGGGGGCCGAACACCGGGGAGCTGTTTTTT. This codes for CASSLNVGGPNTGELFF.